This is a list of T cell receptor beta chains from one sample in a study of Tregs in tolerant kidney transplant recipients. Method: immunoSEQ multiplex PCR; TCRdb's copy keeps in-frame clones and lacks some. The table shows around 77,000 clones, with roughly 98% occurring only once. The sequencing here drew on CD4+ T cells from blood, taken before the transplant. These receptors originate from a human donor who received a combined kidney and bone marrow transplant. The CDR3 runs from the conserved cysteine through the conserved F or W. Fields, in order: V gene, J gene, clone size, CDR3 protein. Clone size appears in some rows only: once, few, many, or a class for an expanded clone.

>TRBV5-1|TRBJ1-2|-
CASSSHRTGRDYGYTF
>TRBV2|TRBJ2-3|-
CASSEGGGHGTDTQYF
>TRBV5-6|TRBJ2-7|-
CASSLPQGIYEQYF
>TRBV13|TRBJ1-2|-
CASSPRGQTNYGYTF
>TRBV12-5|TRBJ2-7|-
CASGLAHRTGPYEQYF
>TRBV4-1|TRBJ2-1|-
CASSQDAGQEQFF
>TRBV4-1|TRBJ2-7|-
CASSQDLRLAGSLDSYEQYF
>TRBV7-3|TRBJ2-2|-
CASSLGSGQVGELFF
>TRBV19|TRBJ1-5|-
CASSISRGKPQHF
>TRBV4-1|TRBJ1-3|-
CASSFRQDLSGNTIYF
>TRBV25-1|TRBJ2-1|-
CASSDPEASSYNEQFF
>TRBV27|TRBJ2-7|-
CASSLKGEVYYEQYF
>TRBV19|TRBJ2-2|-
CASAKQGLTGELFF
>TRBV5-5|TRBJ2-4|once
CASRHGDRERMAKNIQYF
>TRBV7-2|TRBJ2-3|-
CASSSRGGLDTQYF
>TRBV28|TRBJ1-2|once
CASSLSGGGRGLIPNYGYTF
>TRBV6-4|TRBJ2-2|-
CASSRIAGGPATGELFF
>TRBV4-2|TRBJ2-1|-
CASSQELAGVKQFF
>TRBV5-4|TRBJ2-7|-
CASSLGVVGSGFYEQYF
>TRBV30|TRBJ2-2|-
CARSQFLAGGWTGELFF
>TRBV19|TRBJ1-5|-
CASSIYLGEGNQPQHF
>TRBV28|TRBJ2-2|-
CASSRTRTTGELFF
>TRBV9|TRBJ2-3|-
CASSVGHRGGTDTQYF
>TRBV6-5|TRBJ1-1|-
CASSSQGAQDTEAFF
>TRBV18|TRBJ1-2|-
CASSPYRGSNYGYTF
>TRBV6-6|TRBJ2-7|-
CASSQIRTGIYEQYF
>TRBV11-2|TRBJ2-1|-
CASTGTGRNEQFF
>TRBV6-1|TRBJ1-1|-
CASSEIQREAFF
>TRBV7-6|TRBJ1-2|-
CASSPTGVPSGYTF
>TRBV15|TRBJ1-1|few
CATSRDSVRDTEAFF
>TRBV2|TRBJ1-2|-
CASSVDSYQGSYTF
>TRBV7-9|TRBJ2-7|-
CASSKDRVPQDEQYF
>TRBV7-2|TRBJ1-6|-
CASSYPRSSYNSPLHF
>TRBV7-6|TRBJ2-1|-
CASSLVGGDAYNEQFF
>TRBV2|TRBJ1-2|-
CAGGTANYGYTF
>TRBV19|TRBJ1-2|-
CASSRDRGDYGYTF
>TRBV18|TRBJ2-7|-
CASSPLPAGNDYEQYF
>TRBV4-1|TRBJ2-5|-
CASSPRVGSGATETQYF
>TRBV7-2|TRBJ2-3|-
CASSFPGDTQYF
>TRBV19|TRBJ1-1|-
CASSIARGSTEAFF
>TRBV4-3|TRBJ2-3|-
CASSQQAVTDTQYF